A single sample is the source of the 21 T cell receptor beta chains below, sequenced in a study of T cell responses to AZD1222 COVID-19 vaccine. Clones were read by immunoSEQ multiplex PCR, and TCRdb kept only the in-frame ones, dropping some. The table lists about 92,000 clones, roughly 93% of them singletons. The sample in question was peripheral blood, obtained on day 0 of AZD1222 vaccination. These receptors were taken from an adult in good health.

This sequence joins TRBV11-2 and TRBJ2-2; the match to TRBD2 covers 8 bases. Germline CDR1 reads SGHAT; CDR2 reads FQNNGV. Trimming removed 1 base from V and 4 bases from J; junction bases left unmatched: 14. The CDR3 covers 19 residues. CDR3 nucleotides: TGTGCCAGCAGCTTAGTGGCCCCAGTGGCGGGGGGCATCACCGGGGAGCTGTTTTTT. Protein product: CASSLVAPVAGGITGELFF.

The CDR3 nucleotides are TGTGCCACTACCGGGGGGGCGGAATATAGCAATCAGCCCCAGCATTTT. Amino acids: CATTGGAEYSNQPQHF. The gene calls are TRBV5-8 and TRBJ1-5; TRBD1 might be the D (6 bases). Germline assignment: CDR1 SGHTS and CDR2 YDEGEE. This CDR3 is 16 amino acids long. V lost 9 bases to trimming and J lost 0 bases, with 19 bases between them.

The chain couples TRBV29-1 to TRBJ2-7; TRBD1 agrees at 8 bases. Germline V CDR1 and CDR2: SQVTM, ANQGSEA. There are 14 residues in the CDR3. V trimming: 7 bases; J trimming: 6 bases; junction bases outside the gene matches: 14. Written as DNA, the CDR3 is TGCAGCGCGGGGGTCGGGACAGGAGACCGCGAGCAGTACTTC. Translation: CSAGVGTGDREQYF.

The chain employs TRBV28 and TRBJ1-6, with TRBD1 matching over 9 bases. There are 15 residues in the CDR3. The V and J ends lost 7 bases and 14 bases, in that order; junction bases with no gene match: 15. Germline loops: CDR1 MDHEN, CDR2 SYDVKM. CDR3 sequence: CASTLTGTGNKALHF. The CDR3 nucleotides are TGTGCCAGCACTTTGACCGGGACAGGGAATAAAGCCCTCCACTTT.

This chain links TRBV7-3 with TRBJ2-2; D is unclear. Germline V gives CDR1 SGHTA, CDR2 FQGTGA. This CDR3 has 18 residues. V lost 2 bases and J lost 7, with 23 bases in between. The chain's CDR3 is CASSLLDVVQPKDGELFF. The CDR3 DNA reads TGTGCCAGCAGCTTATTGGACGTCGTACAGCCGAAGGACGGGGAGCTGTTTTTT.

This chain links TRBV18 with TRBJ1-6; no clear D gene. Trimming shortened V by 5 bases and J by 7 bases, and 15 bases separated the two germline ends. Germline V CDR1 and CDR2: KGHSH, LQKENI. The CDR3 has 15 residues. CDR3 DNA: TGTGCCAGCTCATCCTCCATAGGAGGAAATTCACCCCTCCACTTT. Residues: CASSSSIGGNSPLHF.

The chain couples TRBV12-3 or TRBV12-4 to TRBJ2-6; D unclear. The CDR3 sequence is 11 residues long. V dropped 6 bases and J dropped 4 bases, with 1 base sitting between them. CDR3 DNA sequence: TGTGCCAGCAGGGGGGCCAACGTCCTGACTTTC. This codes for CASRGANVLTF.

The V gene is TRBV6-6, the J gene TRBJ1-5, with 8 nucleotides matching TRBD1. Germline V gene data show CDR1 as MNHNY and CDR2 as SVGAGI (reference sequence). The CDR3 covers 14 residues. V shed 2 bases, J shed 5 bases, and the junction held 2 bases outside the gene matches. CDR3 amino acids: CASSYGQGDQPQHF. CDR3 coding DNA: TGTGCCAGCAGTTACGGACAGGGAGATCAGCCCCAGCATTTT.

The CDR3, as DNA: TGTGCCAGCAGTTACACACCGGGACAGGGTTACGAGCAGTACTTC. As protein: CASSYTPGQGYEQYF. The V call is TRBV6-5, the J call TRBJ2-7, with TRBD1 identical over 9 bases. The germline V gene has CDR1 MNHEY and CDR2 SVGAGI. The CDR3 spans 15 residues. J was trimmed by 4 bases and V by 2 bases; bases with no gene match: 6.

The chain carries TRBV28 and TRBJ1-2; the match to TRBD1 covers 9 bases. Looked up from germline, CDR1 is MDHEN and CDR2 is SYDVKM. The CDR3 totals 13 residues. Germline trimming cut 6 bases from V and 7 bases from J; bases unmatched to any gene: 6. The CDR3 DNA reads TGTGCCAGCAGAACAGGGGGCGTCCGTGGCTACACCTTC. Encoded protein: CASRTGGVRGYTF.

The rearrangement links TRBV6-5 to TRBJ1-5; 7 nucleotides match TRBD1. This CDR3 spans 14 amino acids. Germline assignment: CDR1 MNHEY and CDR2 SVGAGI. Trimming cost V 6 bases and J 4 bases; bases outside gene matches: 6. DNA for the CDR3: TGTGCCAGCAGAAGGACAGGCCGGAATCAGCCCCAGCATTTT. Protein: CASRRTGRNQPQHF.

This clone showed up just once. The chain employs TRBV7-2 and TRBJ1-2; 7 nucleotides match TRBD1. J was trimmed by 2 bases and V by 5 bases; bases with no gene match: 8. Germline CDR1 reads SGHTA; CDR2 reads FQGNSA. This CDR3 region has 15 residues. The CDR3 nucleotides are TGTGCCAGCAGCCCCCGGACAGGATTGAACTATGGCTACACCTTC. The encoded protein is CASSPRTGLNYGYTF.

The chain employs TRBV2 and TRBJ2-7; no reliable D call. Deletions cut 1 base from V and 4 bases from J, with 11 bases between. The CDR3 contains 14 residues. Germline CDR1 SNHLY, CDR2 FYNNEI. The CDR3 coding sequence is TGTGCCAGCAGTGAAGGGAACCTACCTTACGAGCAGTACTTC. Its protein product is CASSEGNLPYEQYF.

CDR3 in DNA: TGTGCCAGCAGCTCTCAGACAGGGTATGAAAAACTGTTTTTT. Its protein is CASSSQTGYEKLFF. V is TRBV11-2 and J is TRBJ1-4; 7 bases are shared with TRBD1. In germline, CDR1 is SGHAT, CDR2 FQNNGV. The V gene end was trimmed by 4 bases and the J gene end by 6 bases; junction bases not matched to a gene: 5. This CDR3 contains 14 residues.

The table lists this clone with a few counts. V usage is TRBV6-5 and J usage is TRBJ1-5, with D unresolved. The CDR3 sequence is 15 residues long. Germline CDR1 is MNHEY and CDR2 is SVGAGI. The ends were cut back, 0 bases at V and 7 bases at J, with 13 bases in the middle. The CDR3, as DNA: TGTGCCAGCAGTTACTCGTACCAAAGCGGGCAGCCCCAGCATTTT. Translating it yields CASSYSYQSGQPQHF.

V gene TRBV24-1 combines with J gene TRBJ1-5; a possible D gene is TRBD1 (6 bases). The CDR3 length is 14 residues. The germline CDR1 and CDR2 sequences are KGHDR and SFDVKD. V lost 7 bases, J lost 5 bases, and 14 bases lay in between. CDR3 bases: TGTGCCACCAGCCAGGGGCTAAGCGATCAGCCCCAGCATTTT. This encodes CATSQGLSDQPQHF.

The V call is TRBV5-1, the J call TRBJ2-5, with 11 bases lining up with TRBD1. Germline CDR1 SGHRS, CDR2 YFSETQ. Unmatched junction bases numbered 5, after V lost 3 bases and J lost 1 base. The CDR3 length is 16 residues. The CDR3 is CASSWGQGVLQETQYF. CDR3 nucleotides: TGCGCCAGCAGCTGGGGACAGGGGGTCCTCCAAGAGACCCAGTACTTC. Based on the CDR3 plus reference TRBV5-1 and TRBJ2-5, the full variable domain is KAGVTQTPRYLIKTRGQQVTLSCSPISGHRSVSWYQQTPGQGLQFLFEYFSETQRNKGNFPGRFSGRQFSNSRSEMNVSTLELGDSALYLCASSWGQGVLQETQYFGPGTRLLVL.

This rearrangement joins TRBV5-4 to TRBJ1-2, with D possibly TRBD1 on 5 matching bases. V was trimmed by 7 bases and J by 1 base, leaving 8 bases between them. The V gene's germline CDR1 is SGHNT and CDR2 YYREEE (reference sequence). The CDR3 has 12 residues. The CDR3 loop is CASGQGNYGYTF. The CDR3, as DNA: TGTGCCAGCGGCCAGGGTAACTATGGCTACACCTTC.

The J gene is TRBJ1-2, the V gene TRBV3-1 (or the pseudogene TRBV3-2); tentatively, D is TRBD1 (5 bases). Trimming took 4 bases from V and 8 from J, leaving 26 bases between them. Germline V gene sequence: CDR1 LGHDT, CDR2 YNNKEL (reference sequence). The CDR3 spans 17 residues. The CDR3 DNA follows: TGTGCCAGCAGCCTGCTCAAGTCCGGGACCCACATCGGGGGCTACACCTTC. It is translated as CASSLLKSGTHIGGYTF.

This chain joins TRBV19 and TRBJ2-1; the D is unclear. There are 14 residues in the CDR3. Trimming stripped 6 bases from V and 1 base from J, with 10 bases between. Germline lookup yields CDR1 LNHDA and CDR2 SQIVND (reference sequence). CDR3 DNA sequence: TGTGCCAGTAGATTGATCGGGTCCTACAATGAGCAGTTCTTC. Amino acids: CASRLIGSYNEQFF.

This clone was counted once. The rearrangement joins TRBV19 to TRBJ1-2; unclear D gene. The CDR3 is 11 amino acids. Germline V gene sequence: CDR1 LNHDA, CDR2 SQIVND (reference sequence). The V gene lost 9 bases and the J gene lost 10 bases, with 15 bases spanning the gap. CDR3 protein: CASSNDFSYTF. CDR3 in DNA: TGTGCCAGCTCAAATGACTTTTCCTACACCTTC.